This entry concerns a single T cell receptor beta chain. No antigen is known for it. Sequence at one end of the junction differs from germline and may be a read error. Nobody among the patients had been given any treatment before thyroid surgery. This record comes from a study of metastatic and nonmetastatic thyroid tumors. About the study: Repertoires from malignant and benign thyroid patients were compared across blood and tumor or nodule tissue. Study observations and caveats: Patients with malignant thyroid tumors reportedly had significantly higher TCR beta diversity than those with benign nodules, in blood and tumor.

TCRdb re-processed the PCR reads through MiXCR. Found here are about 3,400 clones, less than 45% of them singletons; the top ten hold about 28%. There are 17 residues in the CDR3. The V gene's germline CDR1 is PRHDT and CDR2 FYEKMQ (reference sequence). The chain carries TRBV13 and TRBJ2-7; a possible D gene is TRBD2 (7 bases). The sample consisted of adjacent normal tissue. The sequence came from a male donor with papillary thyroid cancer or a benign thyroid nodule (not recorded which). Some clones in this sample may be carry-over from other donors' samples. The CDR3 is CAGSNKGGERASYEQYF. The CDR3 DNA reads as TGTGCCGGCAGCAACAAAGGGGGGGAAAGGGCCTCCTACGAGCAGTACTTC.